This is a list of T cell receptor beta chains from one sample in a study of neurological immune-mediated disorders. TCRdb passed the 5' RACE reads through MiXCR, listing each CDR3 protein once. Among roughly 30,000 distinct CDR3 sequences listed, more than 10% were seen once. What was sequenced was CD4+ T cells from blood. The receptor set was obtained from a female donor with HTLV-1-associated myelopathy (HAM/TSP). The CDR3 runs from the conserved cysteine through the conserved F or W. A D gene is named only where the DNA matches it firmly. The listing skips clone size in some rows; elsewhere it reads once, few, many or a size class.

TRBJ2-2 TRBD2 many TRBV30 TGTGCCTGGAAGGGACTAGCGACCACCGGGGAGCTGTTTTTT CAWKGLATTGELFF
TRBJ2-5 TRBD1 many TRBV29-1 TGCAGCACGGGGACAGGGGGGACGGAGACCCAGTACTTC CSTGTGGTETQYF
TRBJ2-5 NA many TRBV20-1 TGCAGTGCTCTCCCCGCACCCCGAGGGGGAGAGACCCAGTACTTC CSALPAPRGGETQYF
TRBJ2-3 TRBD2 many TRBV5-1 TGCGCCAGCAGCTTGGCCCCGGGGCGGGGGAGCACAGATACGCAGTATTTT CASSLAPGRGSTDTQYF
TRBJ2-2 TRBD1 many TRBV28 TGTGCCAGCAGCCCAGGGGGCGACACCGGGGAGCTGTTTTTT CASSPGGDTGELFF
TRBJ2-3 TRBD2 many TRBV4-3 TGCGCCAGCAGCCAAGCCTGGCGGGGGGAAGGAGATACGCAGTATTTT CASSQAWRGEGDTQYF
TRBJ2-3 NA NA TRBV5-8 TGTGCCAGCAGCTCGCGCCTCACTAGCTGGAGTAGGAATACGCAGTATTTT CASSSRLTSWSRNTQYF
TRBJ1-4 NA many TRBV18 TGTGCCAGCTCATCGAACTTTGGACTTGATAATGAAAAACTGTTTTTT CASSSNFGLDNEKLFF
TRBJ2-1 NA many TRBV7-9 TGTGCCAGCAGCTTAGGTCTAGCCGACGATGAGCAGTTCTTC CASSLGLADDEQFF
TRBJ2-7 NA many TRBV27 TGTGCCAGCAGTCCCCGGGCAGGGGCTACCTACGAGCAGTACTTC CASSPRAGATYEQYF
TRBJ2-1 NA many TRBV27 TGTGCCAGCAGTTTCGGCCGAGGGAATGAGCAGTTCTTC CASSFGRGNEQFF
TRBJ2-1 NA many TRBV7-9 TGTGCCAGCAGCTCCGGGACTTACAATGAGCAGTTCTTC CASSSGTYNEQFF
TRBJ2-3 TRBD2 many TRBV6-1 TGTGCCAGCAGTGTACTAGCGGGGGACACAGATACGCAGTATTTT CASSVLAGDTDTQYF
TRBJ2-3 NA many TRBV29-1 TGCAGCGTCCGGCTATCGGGGGTCACAGATACGCAGTATTTT CSVRLSGVTDTQYF
TRBJ2-5 TRBD2 many TRBV7-2 TGTGCCAGCAGCTTAGGGCGGGAGGGCCTGAAGACCCAGTACTTC CASSLGREGLKTQYF
TRBJ2-1 TRBD2 many TRBV7-2 TGTGCCAGCAGCGCCACTAGCGGAACGTCGGTTGAGCAGTTCTTC CASSATSGTSVEQFF
TRBJ2-5 NA many TRBV20-1 TGCAGTGCCCGCCGATGGGGATTGCAAGAGACCCAGTACTTC CSARRWGLQETQYF
TRBJ2-1 TRBD2 many TRBV18 TGTGCCAGCTCACTAGCGGGGAGCTCCTACAATGAGCAGTTCTTC CASSLAGSSYNEQFF
TRBJ2-7 NA many TRBV5-5 TGTGCCAGCAGCTTGGTTTCAGGCTACGAGCAGTACTTC CASSLVSGYEQYF
TRBJ2-7 TRBD2 many TRBV5-1 TGCGCCAGCAGCTTGGGGGCTAGCGGGAGCGATAGGTACGAGCAGTACTTC CASSLGASGSDRYEQYF
TRBJ2-5 NA many TRBV7-2 TGTGCCAGCAGCTTAGTAGAGACCCAGTACTTC CASSLVETQYF
TRBJ2-6 NA NA TRBV5-1 TGCGCCAGCAGCTTGGATGGTACCTCTGGGTCCAACGTCCTTACTTTC CASSLDGTSGSNVLTF
TRBJ2-1 NA NA TRBV12-3/TRBV12-4 NA CASSWGAGTYNEKFF
TRBJ2-3 NA many TRBV7-2 TGTGCCAGCAGCTTAGACGCGGGGGCTACAGATACGCAGTATTTT CASSLDAGATDTQYF
TRBJ2-1 TRBD2 many TRBV18 TGTGCCAGCTCACCAAAACTGGCTAGCGGGAACTATGAGCAGTTCTTC CASSPKLASGNYEQFF
TRBJ2-2 NA many TRBV28 TGTGCCAGCAGCGGACACCCGAACACCGGGGAGCTGTTTTTT CASSGHPNTGELFF